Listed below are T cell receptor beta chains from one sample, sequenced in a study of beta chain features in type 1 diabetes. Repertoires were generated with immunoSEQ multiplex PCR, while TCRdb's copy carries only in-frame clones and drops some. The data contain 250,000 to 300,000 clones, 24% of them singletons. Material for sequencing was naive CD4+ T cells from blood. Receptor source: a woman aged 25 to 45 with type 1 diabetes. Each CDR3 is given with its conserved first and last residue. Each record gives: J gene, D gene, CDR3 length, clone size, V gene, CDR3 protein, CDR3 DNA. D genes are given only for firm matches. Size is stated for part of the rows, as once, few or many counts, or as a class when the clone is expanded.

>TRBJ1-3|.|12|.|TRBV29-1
CSVDSSGNTIYF
TGCAGCGTTGACTCCTCTGGAAACACCATATATTTT
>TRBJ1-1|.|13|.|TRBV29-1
CSAEQHMNTEAFF
TGCAGCGCAGAACAGCACATGAACACTGAAGCTTTCTTT
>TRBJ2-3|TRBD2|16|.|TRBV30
CAWSKGLAGRTDTQYF
TGTGCCTGGAGTAAGGGACTAGCGGGACGCACAGATACGCAGTATTTT
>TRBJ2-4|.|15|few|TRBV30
CAWSLTGSAKNIQYF
TGTGCCTGGAGTTTAACAGGGTCGGCCAAAAACATTCAGTACTTC
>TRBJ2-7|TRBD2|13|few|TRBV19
CATSTGRGYEQYF
TGTGCCACCTCTACCGGGAGGGGATACGAGCAGTACTTC
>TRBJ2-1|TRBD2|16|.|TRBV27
CASSLLAGGSHNEQFF
TGTGCCAGCAGTCTCCTAGCGGGAGGGTCCCACAATGAGCAGTTCTTC
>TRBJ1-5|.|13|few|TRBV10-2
CASRPNGYQPQHF
TGCGCCAGCAGACCCAACGGTTATCAGCCCCAGCATTTT
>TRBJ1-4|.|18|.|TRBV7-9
CASSLGRGAHATNEKLFF
TGTGCCAGCAGCTTAGGTCGAGGAGCTCATGCAACTAATGAAAAACTGTTTTTT
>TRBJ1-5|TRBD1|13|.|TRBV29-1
CSVWDRGNQPQHF
TGCAGCGTCTGGGACAGGGGCAATCAGCCCCAGCATTTT
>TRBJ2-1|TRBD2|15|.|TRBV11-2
CASRQLAGAKNEQFF
TGTGCCAGCAGGCAGCTAGCGGGAGCGAAGAATGAGCAGTTCTTC
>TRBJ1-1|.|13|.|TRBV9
CASSGRLNTEAFF
TGTGCCAGCAGCGGGCGGTTGAACACTGAAGCTTTCTTT
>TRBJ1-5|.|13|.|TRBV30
CAWSVRGNQPQHF
TGTGCCTGGAGTGTCAGGGGCAATCAGCCCCAGCATTTT
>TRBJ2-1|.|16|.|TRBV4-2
CASSQDRSGPYNEQFF
TGTGCCAGCAGCCAAGATCGGAGCGGGCCCTACAATGAGCAGTTCTTC
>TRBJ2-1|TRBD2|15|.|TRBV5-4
CASSRPGLDSDEQFF
TGTGCCAGCAGCCGCCCCGGACTAGACTCTGATGAGCAGTTCTTC
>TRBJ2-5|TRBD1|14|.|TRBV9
CASSAGTAQETQYF
TGTGCCAGCAGCGCCGGGACAGCTCAAGAGACCCAGTACTTC
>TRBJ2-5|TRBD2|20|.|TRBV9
CASSVESGLAGEVGQETQYF
TGTGCCAGCAGCGTAGAATCGGGACTAGCGGGAGAAGTGGGACAAGAGACCCAGTACTTC
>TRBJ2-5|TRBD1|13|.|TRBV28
CASSSGGRETQYF
TGTGCCAGCAGTTCAGGGGGAAGAGAGACCCAGTACTTC
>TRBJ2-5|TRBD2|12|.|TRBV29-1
CSVAAGAETQYF
TGCAGCGTAGCAGCGGGAGCGGAGACCCAGTACTTC
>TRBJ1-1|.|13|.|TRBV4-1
CASSQRWNTEAFF
TGCGCCAGCAGCCAGCGATGGAACACTGAAGCTTTCTTT
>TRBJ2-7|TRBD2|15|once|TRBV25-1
CASSAWGGATYEQYF
TGTGCCAGCAGTGCCTGGGGGGGTGCCACCTACGAGCAGTACTTC
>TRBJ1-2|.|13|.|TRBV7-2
CASSLDRTRGYTF
TGTGCCAGCAGCTTAGACCGGACTCGAGGCTACACCTTC
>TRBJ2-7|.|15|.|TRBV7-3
CASSPMAESSYEQYF
TGTGCCAGCAGCCCCATGGCGGAAAGCTCCTACGAGCAGTACTTC
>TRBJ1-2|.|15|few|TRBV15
CATSRDLSGSSGYTF
TGTGCCACCAGCAGAGATCTCTCGGGGTCCTCTGGCTACACCTTC
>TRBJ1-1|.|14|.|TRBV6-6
CASTSLAQNTEAFF
TGTGCCAGCACCTCGTTAGCACAGAACACTGAAGCTTTCTTT
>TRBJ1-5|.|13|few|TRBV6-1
CASRRAGNQPQHF
TGTGCCAGCCGCAGGGCGGGGAATCAGCCCCAGCATTTT
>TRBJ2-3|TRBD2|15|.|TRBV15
CATSQPSGSIDTQYF
TGTGCCACCAGCCAGCCTAGCGGGAGTATAGATACGCAGTATTTT
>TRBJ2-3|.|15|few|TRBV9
CASSAAGGFTDTQYF
TGTGCCAGCAGCGCGGCAGGTGGATTCACAGATACGCAGTATTTT
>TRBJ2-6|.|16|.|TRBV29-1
CSVEARELAGANVLTF
TGCAGCGTTGAAGCGCGGGAACTGGCTGGGGCCAACGTCCTGACTTTC
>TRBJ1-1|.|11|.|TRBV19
CASSWSFEAFF
TGTGCCAGTAGTTGGAGCTTCGAAGCTTTCTTT
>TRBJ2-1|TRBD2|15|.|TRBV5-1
CASSPLAGGPGEGFF
TGCGCCAGCAGCCCCTTAGCGGGAGGGCCAGGGGAAGGGTTCTTC
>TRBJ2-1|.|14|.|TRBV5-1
CASSPRGVHNEQFF
TGCGCCAGCAGCCCCCGAGGAGTGCACAATGAGCAGTTCTTC
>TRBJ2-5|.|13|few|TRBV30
CAWTQGSQETQYF
TGTGCCTGGACCCAGGGTTCCCAAGAGACCCAGTACTTC
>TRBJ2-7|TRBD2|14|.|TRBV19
CASSIASGSYEQYF
TGTGCCAGTAGTATAGCTAGCGGGAGCTACGAGCAGTACTTC
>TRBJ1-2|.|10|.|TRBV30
CACALSGYTF
TGTGCCTGTGCATTGAGTGGCTACACCTTC
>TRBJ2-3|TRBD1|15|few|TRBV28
CASSWARGQTDTQYF
TGTGCCAGCAGTTGGGCCCGGGGACAGACAGATACGCAGTATTTT
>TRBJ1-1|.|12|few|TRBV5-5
CASSAVGAEAFF
TGTGCCAGCAGCGCCGTGGGAGCTGAAGCTTTCTTT
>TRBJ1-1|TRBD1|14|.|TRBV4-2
CASSLDRRNTEAFF
TGTGCCAGCAGTCTGGACAGGAGGAACACTGAAGCTTTCTTT
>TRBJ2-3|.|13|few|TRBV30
CAWNRQGEDTQYF
TGTGCCTGGAATAGGCAGGGTGAAGATACGCAGTATTTT
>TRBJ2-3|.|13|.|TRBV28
CASDSGRTDTQYF
TGTGCCAGCGACAGCGGGCGGACAGATACGCAGTATTTT
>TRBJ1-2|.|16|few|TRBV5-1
CASSLAETALNYGYTF
TGCGCCAGCAGCTTGGCCGAGACAGCCTTAAACTATGGCTACACCTTC
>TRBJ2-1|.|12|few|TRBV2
CASSEERDEQFF
TGTGCCAGCAGTGAAGAGAGGGATGAGCAGTTCTTC
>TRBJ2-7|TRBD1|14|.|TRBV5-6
CASSLGQGANEQYF
TGTGCCAGCAGCTTGGGACAGGGGGCCAACGAGCAGTACTTC
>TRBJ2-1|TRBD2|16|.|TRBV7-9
CASSLVRGVRVDEQFF
TGTGCCAGCAGCTTAGTTCGGGGGGTTAGGGTGGATGAGCAGTTCTTC